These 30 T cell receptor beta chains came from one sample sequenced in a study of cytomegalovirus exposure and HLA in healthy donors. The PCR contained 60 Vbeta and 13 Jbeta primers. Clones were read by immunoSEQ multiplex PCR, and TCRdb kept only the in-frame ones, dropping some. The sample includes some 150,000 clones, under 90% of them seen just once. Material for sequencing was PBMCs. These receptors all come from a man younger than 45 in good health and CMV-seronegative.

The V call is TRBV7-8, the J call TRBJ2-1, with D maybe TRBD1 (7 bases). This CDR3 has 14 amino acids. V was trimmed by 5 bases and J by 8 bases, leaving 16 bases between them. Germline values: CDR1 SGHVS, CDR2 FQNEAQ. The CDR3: CASSLQPRGDEQFF. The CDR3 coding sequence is TGTGCCAGCAGCCTACAGCCCAGGGGGGATGAGCAGTTCTTC.

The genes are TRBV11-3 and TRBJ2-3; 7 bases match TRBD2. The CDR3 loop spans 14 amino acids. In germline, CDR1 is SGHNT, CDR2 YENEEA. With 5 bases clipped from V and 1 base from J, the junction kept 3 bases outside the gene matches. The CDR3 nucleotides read TGTGCCAGCAGCCGAAGCGGGGGCACAGATACGCAGTATTTT. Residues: CASSRSGGTDTQYF.

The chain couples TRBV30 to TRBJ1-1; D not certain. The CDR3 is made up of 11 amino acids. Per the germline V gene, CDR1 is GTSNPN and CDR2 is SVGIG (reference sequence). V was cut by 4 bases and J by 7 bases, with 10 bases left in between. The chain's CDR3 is CAWIESGEAFF. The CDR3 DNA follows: TGTGCCTGGATCGAGTCTGGTGAAGCTTTCTTT.

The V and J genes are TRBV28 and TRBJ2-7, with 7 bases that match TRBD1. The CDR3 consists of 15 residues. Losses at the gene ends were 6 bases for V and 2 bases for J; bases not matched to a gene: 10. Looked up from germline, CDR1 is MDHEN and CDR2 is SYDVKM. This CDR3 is CASSLRGMFTYEQYF. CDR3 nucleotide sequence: TGTGCCAGCAGCCTCAGGGGGATGTTTACCTACGAGCAGTACTTC.

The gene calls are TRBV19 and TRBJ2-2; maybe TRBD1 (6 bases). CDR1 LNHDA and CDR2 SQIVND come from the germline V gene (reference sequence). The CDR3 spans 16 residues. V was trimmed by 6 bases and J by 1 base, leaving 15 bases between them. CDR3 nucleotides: TGTGCCAGTAGAAAGCCCGGGACACTGAACACCGGGGAGCTGTTTTTT. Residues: CASRKPGTLNTGELFF. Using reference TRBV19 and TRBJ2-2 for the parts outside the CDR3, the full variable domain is DGGITQSPKYLFRKEGQNVTLSCEQNLNHDAMYWYRQDPGQGLRLIYYSQIVNDFQKGDIAEGYSVSREKKESFPLTVTSAQKNPTAFYLCASRKPGTLNTGELFFGEGSRLTVL.

The chain's CDR3 is CASSLDMAAANPGGYTF. The CDR3 nucleotides read TGCGCCAGCAGCTTGGATATGGCCGCTGCCAATCCGGGTGGCTACACCTTC. V gene TRBV5-1 combines with J gene TRBJ1-2; D is ambiguous. This CDR3 is built from 17 residues. The V end was cut by 0 bases, the J end by 7 bases, with 22 bases between. Per the germline V gene, CDR1 is SGHRS and CDR2 is YFSETQ.

Written as DNA, the CDR3 is TGTGCCAGCAGCTTGGGGAGCGGGGTTTTAGAGACCCAGTACTTC. It specifies CASSLGSGVLETQYF. The chain joins TRBV5-6 to TRBJ2-5, with 7 bases identical to TRBD2. After removal of 0 bases from V and 4 bases from J, the junction contained 6 bases not matched to a gene. The length of the CDR3 is 15 residues. Germline CDR1 is SGHDT and CDR2 is YYEEEE.

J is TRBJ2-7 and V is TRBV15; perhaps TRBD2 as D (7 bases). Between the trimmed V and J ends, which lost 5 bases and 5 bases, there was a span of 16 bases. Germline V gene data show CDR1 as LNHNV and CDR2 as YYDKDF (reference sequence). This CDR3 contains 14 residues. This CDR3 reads CATSQGMGGNEQYF. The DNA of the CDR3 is TGTGCCACCAGCCAGGGGATGGGAGGGAACGAGCAGTACTTC.

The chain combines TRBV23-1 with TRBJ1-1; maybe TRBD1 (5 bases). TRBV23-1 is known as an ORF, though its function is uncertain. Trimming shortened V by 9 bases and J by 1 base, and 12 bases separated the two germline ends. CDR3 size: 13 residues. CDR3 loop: CARQETRNTEAFF. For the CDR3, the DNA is TGCGCCAGACAGGAGACTAGGAACACTGAAGCTTTCTTT.

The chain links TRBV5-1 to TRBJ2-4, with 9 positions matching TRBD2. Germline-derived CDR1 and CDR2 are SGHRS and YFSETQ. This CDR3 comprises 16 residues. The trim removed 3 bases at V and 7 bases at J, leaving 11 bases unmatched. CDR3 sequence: CASSSRSSGSMNIQYF. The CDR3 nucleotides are TGCGCCAGCAGCTCCCGTAGTAGCGGGAGCATGAACATTCAGTACTTC. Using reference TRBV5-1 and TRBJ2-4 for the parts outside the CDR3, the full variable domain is KAGVTQTPRYLIKTRGQQVTLSCSPISGHRSVSWYQQTPGQGLQFLFEYFSETQRNKGNFPGRFSGRQFSNSRSEMNVSTLELGDSALYLCASSSRSSGSMNIQYFGAGTRLSVL.

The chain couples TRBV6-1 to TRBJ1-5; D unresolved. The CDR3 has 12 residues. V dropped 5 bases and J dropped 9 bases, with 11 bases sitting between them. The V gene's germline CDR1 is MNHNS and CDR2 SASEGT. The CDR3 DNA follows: TGTGCCAGCAGTACCCCTTCGGGGCCCCAGCATTTT. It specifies CASSTPSGPQHF.

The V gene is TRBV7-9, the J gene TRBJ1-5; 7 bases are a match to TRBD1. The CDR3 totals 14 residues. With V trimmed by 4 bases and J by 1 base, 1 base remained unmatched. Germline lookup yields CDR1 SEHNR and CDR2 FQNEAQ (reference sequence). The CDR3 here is CASSSGQSNQPQHF. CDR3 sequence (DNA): TGTGCCAGCAGCTCGGGACAGAGCAATCAGCCCCAGCATTTT.

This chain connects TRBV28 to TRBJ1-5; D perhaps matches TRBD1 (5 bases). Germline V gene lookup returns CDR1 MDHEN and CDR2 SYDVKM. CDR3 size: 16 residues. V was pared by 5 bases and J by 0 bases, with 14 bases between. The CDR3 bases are TGTGCCAGCAGTCCTCCCCCCAGGGTTAGCAATCAGCCCCAGCATTTT. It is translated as CASSPPPRVSNQPQHF.

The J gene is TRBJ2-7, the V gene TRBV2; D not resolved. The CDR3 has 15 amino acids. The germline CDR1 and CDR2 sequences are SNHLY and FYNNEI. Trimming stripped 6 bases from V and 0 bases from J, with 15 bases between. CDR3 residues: CASSPPWADSYEQYF. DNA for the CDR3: TGTGCCAGCAGCCCCCCCTGGGCAGACTCCTACGAGCAGTACTTC.

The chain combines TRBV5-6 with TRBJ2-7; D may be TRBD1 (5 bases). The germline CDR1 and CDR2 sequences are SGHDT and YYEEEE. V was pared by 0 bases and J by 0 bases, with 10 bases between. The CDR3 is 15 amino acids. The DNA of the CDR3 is TGTGCCAGCAGCTTGGGGCAGGGCAGCTCCTACGAGCAGTACTTC. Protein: CASSLGQGSSYEQYF.

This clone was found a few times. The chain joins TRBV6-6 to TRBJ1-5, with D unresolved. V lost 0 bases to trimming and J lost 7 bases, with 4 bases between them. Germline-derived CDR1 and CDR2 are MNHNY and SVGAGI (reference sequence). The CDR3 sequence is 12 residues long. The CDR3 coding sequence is TGTGCCAGCAGTTACTCAGCCCAGCCCCAGCATTTT. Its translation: CASSYSAQPQHF.

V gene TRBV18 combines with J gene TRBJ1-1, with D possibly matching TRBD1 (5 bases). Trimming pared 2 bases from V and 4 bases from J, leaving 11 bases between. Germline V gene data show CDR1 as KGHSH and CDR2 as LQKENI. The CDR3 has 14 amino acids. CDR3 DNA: TGTGCCAGCTCACCATCCAGGCAGGGCACTGAAGCTTTCTTT. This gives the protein CASSPSRQGTEAFF.

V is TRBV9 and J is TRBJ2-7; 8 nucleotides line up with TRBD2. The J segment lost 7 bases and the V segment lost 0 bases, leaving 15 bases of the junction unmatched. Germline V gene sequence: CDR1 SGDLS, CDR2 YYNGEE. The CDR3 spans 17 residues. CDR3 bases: TGTGCCAGCAGCGTAGATGGGGGCGGGGGGCCCCTACGAGAGCAGTACTTC. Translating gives CASSVDGGGGPLREQYF.

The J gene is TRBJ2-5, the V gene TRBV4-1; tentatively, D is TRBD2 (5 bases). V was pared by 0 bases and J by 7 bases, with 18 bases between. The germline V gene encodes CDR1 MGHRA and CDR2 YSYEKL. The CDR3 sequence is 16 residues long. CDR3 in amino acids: CASSQDITGLVRTQYF. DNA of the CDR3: TGCGCCAGCAGCCAAGATATTACGGGGTTGGTGCGGACCCAGTACTTC.

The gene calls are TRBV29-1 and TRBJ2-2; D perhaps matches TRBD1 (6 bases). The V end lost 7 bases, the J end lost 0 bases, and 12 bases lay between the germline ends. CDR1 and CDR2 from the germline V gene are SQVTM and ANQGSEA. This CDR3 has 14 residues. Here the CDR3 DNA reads TGCAGCGCTCAGGGGTTCTCGAACACCGGGGAGCTGTTTTTT. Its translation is CSAQGFSNTGELFF.

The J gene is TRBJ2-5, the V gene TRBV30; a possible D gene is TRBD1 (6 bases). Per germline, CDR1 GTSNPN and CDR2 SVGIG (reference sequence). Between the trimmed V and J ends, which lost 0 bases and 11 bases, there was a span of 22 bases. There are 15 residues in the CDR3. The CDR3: CAWSVRDRTSGEQYF. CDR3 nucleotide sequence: TGTGCCTGGAGTGTACGCGACAGGACCTCCGGGGAGCAGTACTTC.

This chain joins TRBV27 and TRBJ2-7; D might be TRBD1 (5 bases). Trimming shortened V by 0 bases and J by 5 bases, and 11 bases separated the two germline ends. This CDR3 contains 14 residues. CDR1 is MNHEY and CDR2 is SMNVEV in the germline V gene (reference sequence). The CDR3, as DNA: TGTGCCAGCAGTTTATCGGGCAGGGTTCACGAGCAGTACTTC. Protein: CASSLSGRVHEQYF.

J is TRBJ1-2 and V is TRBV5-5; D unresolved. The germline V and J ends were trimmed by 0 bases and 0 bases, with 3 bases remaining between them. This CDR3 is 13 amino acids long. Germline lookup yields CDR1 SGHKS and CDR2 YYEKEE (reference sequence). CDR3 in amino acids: CASSLATNYGYTF. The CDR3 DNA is TGTGCCAGCAGCTTGGCCACTAACTATGGCTACACCTTC.

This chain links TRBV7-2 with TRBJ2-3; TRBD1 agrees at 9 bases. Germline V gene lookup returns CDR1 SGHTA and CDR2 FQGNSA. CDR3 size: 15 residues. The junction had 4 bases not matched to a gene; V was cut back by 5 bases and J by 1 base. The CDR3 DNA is TGTGCCAGCAGCCGTCGGACAGGGGGCACAGATACGCAGTATTTT. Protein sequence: CASSRRTGGTDTQYF.

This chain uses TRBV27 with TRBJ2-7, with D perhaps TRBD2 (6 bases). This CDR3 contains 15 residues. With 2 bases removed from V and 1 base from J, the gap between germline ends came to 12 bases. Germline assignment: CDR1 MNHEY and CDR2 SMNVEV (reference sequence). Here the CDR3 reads CASSLDGRYSYEQYF. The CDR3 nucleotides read TGTGCCAGCAGTTTAGACGGGAGATATTCCTACGAGCAGTACTTC.

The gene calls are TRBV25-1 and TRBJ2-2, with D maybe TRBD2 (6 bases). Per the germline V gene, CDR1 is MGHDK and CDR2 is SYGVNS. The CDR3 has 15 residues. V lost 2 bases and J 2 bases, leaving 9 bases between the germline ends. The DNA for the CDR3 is TGTGCCAGCAGTGAAGCGGGATTAAACACCGGGGAGCTGTTTTTT. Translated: CASSEAGLNTGELFF. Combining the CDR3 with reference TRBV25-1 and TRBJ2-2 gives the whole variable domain EADIYQTPRYLVIGTGKKITLECSQTMGHDKMYWYQQDPGMELHLIHYSYGVNSTEKGDLSSESTVSRIRTEHFPLTLESARPSHTSQYLCASSEAGLNTGELFFGEGSRLTVL.

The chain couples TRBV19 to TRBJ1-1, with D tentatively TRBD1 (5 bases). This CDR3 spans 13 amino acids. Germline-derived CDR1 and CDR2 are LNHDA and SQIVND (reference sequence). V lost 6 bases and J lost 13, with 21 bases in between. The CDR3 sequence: CASSWQGPGRSFF. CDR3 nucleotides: TGTGCCAGTAGCTGGCAAGGGCCAGGGAGGAGTTTCTTT. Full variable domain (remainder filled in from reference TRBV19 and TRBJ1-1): DGGITQSPKYLFRKEGQNVTLSCEQNLNHDAMYWYRQDPGQGLRLIYYSQIVNDFQKGDIAEGYSVSREKKESFPLTVTSAQKNPTAFYLCASSWQGPGRSFFGQGTRLTVV.

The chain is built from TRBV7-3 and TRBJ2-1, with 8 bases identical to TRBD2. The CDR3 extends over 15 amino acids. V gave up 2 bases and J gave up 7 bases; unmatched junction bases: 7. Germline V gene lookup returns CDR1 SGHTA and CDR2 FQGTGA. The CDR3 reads CASSLSLAGHNEQFF. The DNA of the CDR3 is TGTGCCAGCAGCTTATCATTAGCGGGACATAATGAGCAGTTCTTC.

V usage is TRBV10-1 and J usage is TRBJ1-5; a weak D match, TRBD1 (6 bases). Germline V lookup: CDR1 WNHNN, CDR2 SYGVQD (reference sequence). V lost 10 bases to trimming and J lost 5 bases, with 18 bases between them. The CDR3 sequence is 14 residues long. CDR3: CAIPGGPPDQPQHF. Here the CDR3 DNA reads TGCGCCATCCCTGGGGGCCCCCCGGATCAGCCCCAGCATTTT.

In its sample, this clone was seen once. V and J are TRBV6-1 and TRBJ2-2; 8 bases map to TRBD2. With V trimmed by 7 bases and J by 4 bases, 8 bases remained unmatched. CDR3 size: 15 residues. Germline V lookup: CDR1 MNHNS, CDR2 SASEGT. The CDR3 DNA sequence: TGTGCCAGCACCGTATTAGCGGGATTCACCGGGGAGCTGTTTTTT. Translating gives CASTVLAGFTGELFF.